Listed here is a single TCR beta chain. Germline V lookup: CDR1 SQVTM, CDR2 ANQGSEA. Trimming took 3 bases from V and 5 from J, leaving 19 bases between them. The CDR3 has 15 amino acids. The data were taken from a study of blood T cells in healthy people across ages. A J-beta primer mix and a sample-barcoded 5' primer were used in a second PCR of about 6 to 12 cycles. Each of the cDNA molecules was tagged by a template-switch adaptor with 12 random nucleotides. TCRdb reprocessed the 5' RACE reads with MiXCR, giving one entry per CDR3 protein. Of over 1,300,000 distinct CDR3 sequences listed, roughly 59% are singletons.

The sequence derives from a man between 18 and 35 years old in good health. Sequencing was carried out using blood. The chain links TRBV29-1 to TRBJ2-5; D is possibly TRBD1 or TRBD2 (6 bases each). CDR3 DNA: TGCAGCGTTGATGGCTGGGGGGCAGGTGTGGAGACCCAGTACTTC. The encoded protein is CSVDGWGAGVETQYF.